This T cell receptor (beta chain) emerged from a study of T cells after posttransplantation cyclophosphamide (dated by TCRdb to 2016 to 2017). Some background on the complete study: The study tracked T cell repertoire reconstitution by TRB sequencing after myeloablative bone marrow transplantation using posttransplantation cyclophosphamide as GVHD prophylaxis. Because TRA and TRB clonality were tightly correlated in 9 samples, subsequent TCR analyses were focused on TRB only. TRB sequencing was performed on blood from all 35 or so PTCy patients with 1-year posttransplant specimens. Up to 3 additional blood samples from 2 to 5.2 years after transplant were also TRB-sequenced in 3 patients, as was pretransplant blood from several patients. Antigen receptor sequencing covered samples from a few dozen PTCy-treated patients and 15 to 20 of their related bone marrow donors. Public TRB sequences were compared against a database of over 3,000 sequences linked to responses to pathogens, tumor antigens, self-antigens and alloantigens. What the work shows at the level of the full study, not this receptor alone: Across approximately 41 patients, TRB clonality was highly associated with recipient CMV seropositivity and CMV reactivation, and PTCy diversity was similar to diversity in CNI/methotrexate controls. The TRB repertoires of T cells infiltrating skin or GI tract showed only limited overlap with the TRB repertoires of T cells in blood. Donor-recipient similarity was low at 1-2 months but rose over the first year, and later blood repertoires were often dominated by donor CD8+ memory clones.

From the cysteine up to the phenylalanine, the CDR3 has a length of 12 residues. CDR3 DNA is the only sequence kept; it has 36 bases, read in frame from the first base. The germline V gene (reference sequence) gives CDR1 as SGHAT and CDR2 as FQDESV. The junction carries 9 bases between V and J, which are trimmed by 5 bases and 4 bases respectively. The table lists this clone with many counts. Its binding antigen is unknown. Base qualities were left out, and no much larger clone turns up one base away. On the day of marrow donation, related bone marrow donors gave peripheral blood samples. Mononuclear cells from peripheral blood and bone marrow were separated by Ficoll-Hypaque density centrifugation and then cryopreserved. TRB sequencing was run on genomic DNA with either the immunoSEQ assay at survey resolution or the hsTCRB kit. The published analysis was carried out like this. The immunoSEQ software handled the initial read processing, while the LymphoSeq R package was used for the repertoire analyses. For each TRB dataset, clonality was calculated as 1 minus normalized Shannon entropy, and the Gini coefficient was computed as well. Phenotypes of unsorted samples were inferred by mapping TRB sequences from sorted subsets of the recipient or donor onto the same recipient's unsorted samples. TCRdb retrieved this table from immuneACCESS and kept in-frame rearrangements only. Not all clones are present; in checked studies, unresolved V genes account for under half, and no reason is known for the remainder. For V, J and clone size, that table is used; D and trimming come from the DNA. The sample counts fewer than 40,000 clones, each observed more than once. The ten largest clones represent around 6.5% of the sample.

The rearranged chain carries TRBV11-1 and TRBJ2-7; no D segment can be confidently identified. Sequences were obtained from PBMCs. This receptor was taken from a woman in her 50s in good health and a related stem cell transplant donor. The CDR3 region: CASSQTSYEQYF. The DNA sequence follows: TGTGCCAGCAGCCAGACTTCTTACGAGCAGTACTTC.